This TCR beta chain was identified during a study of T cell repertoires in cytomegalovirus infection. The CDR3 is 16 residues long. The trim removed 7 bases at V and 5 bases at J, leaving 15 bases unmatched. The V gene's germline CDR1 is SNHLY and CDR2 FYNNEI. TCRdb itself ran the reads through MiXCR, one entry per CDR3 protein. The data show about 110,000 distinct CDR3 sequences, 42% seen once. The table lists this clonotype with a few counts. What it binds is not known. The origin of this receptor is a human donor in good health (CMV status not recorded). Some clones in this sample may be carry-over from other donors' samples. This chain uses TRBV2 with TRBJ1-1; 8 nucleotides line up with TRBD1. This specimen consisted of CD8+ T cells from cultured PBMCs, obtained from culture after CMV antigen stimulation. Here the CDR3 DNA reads TGTGCCAGCACGAGCCCAGGGGGCATAGACAGGACTGAAGCTTTCTTT. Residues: CASTSPGGIDRTEAFF.